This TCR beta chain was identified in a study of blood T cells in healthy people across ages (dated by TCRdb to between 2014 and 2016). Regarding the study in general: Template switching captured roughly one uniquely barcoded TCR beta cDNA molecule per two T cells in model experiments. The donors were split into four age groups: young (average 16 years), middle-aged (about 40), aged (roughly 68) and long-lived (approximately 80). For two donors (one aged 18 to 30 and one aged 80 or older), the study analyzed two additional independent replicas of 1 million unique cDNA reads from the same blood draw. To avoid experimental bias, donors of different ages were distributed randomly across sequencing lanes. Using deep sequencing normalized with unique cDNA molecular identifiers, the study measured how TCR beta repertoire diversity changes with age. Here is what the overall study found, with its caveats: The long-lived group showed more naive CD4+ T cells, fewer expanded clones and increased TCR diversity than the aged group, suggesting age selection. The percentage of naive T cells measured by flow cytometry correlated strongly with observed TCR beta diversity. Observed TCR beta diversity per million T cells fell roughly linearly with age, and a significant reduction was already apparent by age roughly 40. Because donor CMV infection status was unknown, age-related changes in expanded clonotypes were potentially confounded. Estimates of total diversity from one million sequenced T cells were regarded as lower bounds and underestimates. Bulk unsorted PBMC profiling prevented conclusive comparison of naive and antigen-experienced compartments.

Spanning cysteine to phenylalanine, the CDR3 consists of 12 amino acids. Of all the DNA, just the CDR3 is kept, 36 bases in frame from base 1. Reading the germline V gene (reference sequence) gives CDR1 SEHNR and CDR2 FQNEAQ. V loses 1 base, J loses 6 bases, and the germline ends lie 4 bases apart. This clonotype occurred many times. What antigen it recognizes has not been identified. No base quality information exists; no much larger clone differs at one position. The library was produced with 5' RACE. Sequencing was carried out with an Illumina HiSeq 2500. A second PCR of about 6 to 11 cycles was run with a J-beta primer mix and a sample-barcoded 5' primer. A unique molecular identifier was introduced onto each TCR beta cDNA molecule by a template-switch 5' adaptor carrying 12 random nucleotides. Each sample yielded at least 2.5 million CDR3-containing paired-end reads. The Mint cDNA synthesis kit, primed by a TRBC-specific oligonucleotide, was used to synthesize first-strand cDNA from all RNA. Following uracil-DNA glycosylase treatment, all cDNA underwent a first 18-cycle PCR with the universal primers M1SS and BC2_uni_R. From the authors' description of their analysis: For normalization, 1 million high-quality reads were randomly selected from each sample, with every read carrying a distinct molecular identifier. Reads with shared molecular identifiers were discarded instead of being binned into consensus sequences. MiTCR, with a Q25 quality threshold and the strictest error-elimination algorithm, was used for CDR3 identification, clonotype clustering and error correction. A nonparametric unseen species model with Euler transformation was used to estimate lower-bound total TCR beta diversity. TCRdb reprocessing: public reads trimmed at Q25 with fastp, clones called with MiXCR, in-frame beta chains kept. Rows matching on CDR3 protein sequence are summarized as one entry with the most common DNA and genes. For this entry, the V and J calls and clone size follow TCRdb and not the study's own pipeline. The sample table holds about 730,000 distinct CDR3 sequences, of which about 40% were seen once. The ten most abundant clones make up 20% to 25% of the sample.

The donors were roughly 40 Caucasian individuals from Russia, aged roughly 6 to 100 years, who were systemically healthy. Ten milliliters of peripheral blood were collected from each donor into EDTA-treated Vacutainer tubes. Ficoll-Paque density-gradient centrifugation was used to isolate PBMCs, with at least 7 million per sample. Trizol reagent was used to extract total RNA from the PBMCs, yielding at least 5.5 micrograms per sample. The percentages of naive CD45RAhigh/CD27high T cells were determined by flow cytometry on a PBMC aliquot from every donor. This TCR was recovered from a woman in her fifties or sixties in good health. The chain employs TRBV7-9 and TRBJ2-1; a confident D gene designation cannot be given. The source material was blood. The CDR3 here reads CASSLDSNEQFF. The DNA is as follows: TGTGCCAGCAGCTTAGATAGCAATGAGCAGTTCTTC.